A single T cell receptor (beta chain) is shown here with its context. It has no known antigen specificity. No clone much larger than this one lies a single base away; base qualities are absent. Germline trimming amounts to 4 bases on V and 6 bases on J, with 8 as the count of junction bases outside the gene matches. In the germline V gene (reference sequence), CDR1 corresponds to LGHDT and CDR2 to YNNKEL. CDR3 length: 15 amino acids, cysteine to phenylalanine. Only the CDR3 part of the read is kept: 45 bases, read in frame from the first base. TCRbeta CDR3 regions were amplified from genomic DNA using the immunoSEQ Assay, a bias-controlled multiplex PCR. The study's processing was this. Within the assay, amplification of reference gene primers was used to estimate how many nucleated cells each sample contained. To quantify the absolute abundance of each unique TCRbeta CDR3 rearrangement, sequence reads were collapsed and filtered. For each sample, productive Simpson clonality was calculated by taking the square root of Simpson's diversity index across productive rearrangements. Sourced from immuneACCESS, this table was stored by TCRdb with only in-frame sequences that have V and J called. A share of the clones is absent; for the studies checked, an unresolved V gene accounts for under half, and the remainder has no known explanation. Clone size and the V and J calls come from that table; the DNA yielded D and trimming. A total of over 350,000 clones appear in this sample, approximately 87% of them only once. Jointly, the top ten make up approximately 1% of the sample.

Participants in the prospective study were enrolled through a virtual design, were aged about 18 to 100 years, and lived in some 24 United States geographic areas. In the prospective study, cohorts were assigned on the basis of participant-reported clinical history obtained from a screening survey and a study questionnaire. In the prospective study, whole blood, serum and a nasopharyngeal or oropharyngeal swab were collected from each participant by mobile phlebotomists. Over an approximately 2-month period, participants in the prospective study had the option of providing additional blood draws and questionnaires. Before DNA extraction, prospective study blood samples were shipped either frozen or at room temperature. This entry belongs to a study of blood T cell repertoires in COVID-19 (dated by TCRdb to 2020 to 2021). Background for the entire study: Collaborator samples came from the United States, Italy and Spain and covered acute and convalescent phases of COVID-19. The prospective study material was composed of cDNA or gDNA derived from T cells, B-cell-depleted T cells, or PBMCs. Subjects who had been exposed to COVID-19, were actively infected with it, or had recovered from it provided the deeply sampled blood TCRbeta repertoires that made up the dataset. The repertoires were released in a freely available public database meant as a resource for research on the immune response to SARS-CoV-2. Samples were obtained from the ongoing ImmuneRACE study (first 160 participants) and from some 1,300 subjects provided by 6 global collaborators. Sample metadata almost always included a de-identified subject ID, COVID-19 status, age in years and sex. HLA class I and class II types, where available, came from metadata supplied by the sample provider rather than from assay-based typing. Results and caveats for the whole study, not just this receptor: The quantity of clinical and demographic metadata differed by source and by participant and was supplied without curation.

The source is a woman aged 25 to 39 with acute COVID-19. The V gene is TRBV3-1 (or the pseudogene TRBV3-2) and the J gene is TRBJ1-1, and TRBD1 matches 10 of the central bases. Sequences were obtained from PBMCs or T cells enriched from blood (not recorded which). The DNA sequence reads TGTGCCAGCAGCCGCTCCGAGACAGGGGGCTCTGAAGCTTTCTTT. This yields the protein CASSRSETGGSEAFF.